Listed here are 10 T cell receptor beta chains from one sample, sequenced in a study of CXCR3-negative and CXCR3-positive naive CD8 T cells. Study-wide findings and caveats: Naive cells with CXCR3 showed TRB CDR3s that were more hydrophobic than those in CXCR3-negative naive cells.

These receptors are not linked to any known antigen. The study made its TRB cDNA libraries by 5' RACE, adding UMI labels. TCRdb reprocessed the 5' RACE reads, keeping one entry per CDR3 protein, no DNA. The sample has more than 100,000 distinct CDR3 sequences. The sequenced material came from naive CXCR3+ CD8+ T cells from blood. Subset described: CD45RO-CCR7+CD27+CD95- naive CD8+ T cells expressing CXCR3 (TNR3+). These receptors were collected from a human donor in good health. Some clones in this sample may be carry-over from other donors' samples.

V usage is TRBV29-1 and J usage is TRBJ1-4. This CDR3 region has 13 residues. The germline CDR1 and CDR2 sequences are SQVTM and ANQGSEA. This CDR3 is CSVLLGPNEKLFF.

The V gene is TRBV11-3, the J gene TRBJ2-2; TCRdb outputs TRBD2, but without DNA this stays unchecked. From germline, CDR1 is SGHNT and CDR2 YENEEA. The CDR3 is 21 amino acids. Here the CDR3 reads CASSSNTYWTSGGGSTGELFF.

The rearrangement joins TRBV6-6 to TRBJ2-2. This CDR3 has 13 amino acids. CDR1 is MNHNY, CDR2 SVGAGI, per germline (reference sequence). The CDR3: CASSPFGTGELFF.

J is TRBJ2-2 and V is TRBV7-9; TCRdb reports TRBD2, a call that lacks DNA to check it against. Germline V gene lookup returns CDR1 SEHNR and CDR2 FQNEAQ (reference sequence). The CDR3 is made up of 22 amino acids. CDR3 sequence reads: CASSSPAPRTSGRAIDTGELFF.

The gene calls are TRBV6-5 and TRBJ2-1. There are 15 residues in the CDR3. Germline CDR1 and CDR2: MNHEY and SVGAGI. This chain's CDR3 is CASSDPTRAYNEQFF.

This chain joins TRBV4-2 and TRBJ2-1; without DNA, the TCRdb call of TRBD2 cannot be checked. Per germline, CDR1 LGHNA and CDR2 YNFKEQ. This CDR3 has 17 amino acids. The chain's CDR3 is CASSPRLAGHSYNEQFF.

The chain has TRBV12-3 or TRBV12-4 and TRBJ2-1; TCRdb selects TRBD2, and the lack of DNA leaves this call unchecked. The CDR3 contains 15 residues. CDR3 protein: CAGGLAGGPGNEQFF.

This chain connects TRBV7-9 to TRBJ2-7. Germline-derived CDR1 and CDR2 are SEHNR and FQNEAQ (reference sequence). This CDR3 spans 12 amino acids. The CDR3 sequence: CASSLALGEQYF.

The CDR3 sequence: CASSLGTQNTGELFF. J is TRBJ2-2 and V is TRBV28. The CDR3 has 15 amino acids. Germline V gene sequence: CDR1 MDHEN, CDR2 SYDVKM.

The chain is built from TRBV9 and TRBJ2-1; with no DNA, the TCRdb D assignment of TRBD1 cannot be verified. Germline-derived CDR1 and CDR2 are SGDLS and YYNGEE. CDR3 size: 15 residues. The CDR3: CASSASGGASYEQFF.